This entry lists 24 T cell receptor beta chains sequenced from one sample in a study of T cells in Graves' hyperthyroidism and ophthalmopathy. Researchers amplified the TCR beta CDR3 regions from RNA transcripts. A first-round RT-PCR of the TCR CDR3 used the HTBI primer set. TCRdb processed the multiplex PCR reads anew with MiXCR; each CDR3 protein has one entry. The table lists 300,000 to 400,000 distinct CDR3 sequences, roughly 15% of them singletons, with about 19% in the top ten. The specimen was blood. These receptors were taken from a woman under 40 with Graves' ophthalmopathy.

The chain uses TRBV5-6 and TRBJ1-1; no firm D call. V was cut by 0 bases and J by 6 bases, with 12 bases left in between. This CDR3 comprises 14 residues. The germline gives CDR1 SGHDT, CDR2 YYEEEE. The CDR3 region is CASSLVHVGAEAFF. The CDR3 DNA follows: TGTGCCAGCAGCTTGGTCCATGTCGGTGCTGAAGCTTTCTTT.

This clonotype was seen only a few times. The CDR3 bases are TGTGCCAGCATACACAGGGTGGGGCTTGGGGTGTTAGAGACCCAGTACTTC. Protein: CASIHRVGLGVLETQYF. The V call is TRBV6-1, the J call TRBJ2-5; tentative D call: TRBD1 (6 bases). The CDR3 spans 17 residues. Looked up from germline, CDR1 is MNHNS and CDR2 is SASEGT. The V end was cut by 7 bases, the J end by 4 bases, with 25 bases between.

With respect to this clonotype: A much bigger clone sits one base away, suggesting this may be a read error. The chain is built from TRBV4-2 and TRBJ2-3; D is undetermined. The CDR3 consists of 17 residues. V shed 0 bases and J shed 2 bases, with 15 bases lying between them. Germline V gene lookup returns CDR1 LGHNA and CDR2 YNFKEQ. Written as DNA, the CDR3 is TGTGCCAGCAGCCAAGAGGGGTCGGGTGGTGCCACAGATACGCAGTATTTT. Translation: CASSQEGSGGATDTQYF.

This clonotype has ten or more counts. The rearrangement uses TRBV20-1 and TRBJ2-1; 8 bases map to TRBD2. Germline lookup yields CDR1 DFQATT and CDR2 SNEGSKA (reference sequence). V was pared by 5 bases and J by 1 base, with 7 bases of the junction left unmatched. The CDR3 sequence is 15 residues long. The CDR3 coding sequence is TGCAGTGCTTCCAAGCGGGGGTTTTCCTACAATGAGCAGTTCTTC. This encodes CSASKRGFSYNEQFF.

This clonotype was detected many times. The J gene is TRBJ1-5, the V gene TRBV20-1; 12 bases are shared with TRBD1. The germline V gene encodes CDR1 DFQATT and CDR2 SNEGSKA (reference sequence). V shed 3 bases and J 2 bases; nucleotides not matched to a gene: 5. The CDR3 is 16 residues long. CDR3 region: CSARGQGASGNQPQHF. The DNA of the CDR3 is TGCAGTGCTAGGGGACAGGGGGCGTCGGGCAATCAGCCCCAGCATTTT.

In its sample, this clonotype was seen a few times. The chain combines TRBV20-1 with TRBJ2-5; 12 positions match TRBD2. The CDR3 is made up of 18 amino acids. CDR1 is DFQATT and CDR2 is SNEGSKA in the germline V gene (reference sequence). V lost 0 bases and J lost 0; bases outside the gene matches: 8. DNA of the CDR3: TGCAGTGCTAGAGATCCAGCTAGCGGGGGGGGCCACCAAGAGACCCAGTACTTC. It translates to CSARDPASGGGHQETQYF.

There are many counts of this clonotype. The V and J genes are TRBV30 and TRBJ2-4; tentatively, D is TRBD1 or TRBD2 (5 bases each). The V end lost 1 base, the J end lost 6 bases, and 10 bases lay between the germline ends. In germline, CDR1 is GTSNPN, CDR2 SVGIG (reference sequence). The CDR3 totals 13 residues. As DNA, the CDR3 is TGTGCCTGGAGTGGGGGGACCCCAAACATTCAGTACTTC. It codes for CAWSGGTPNIQYF.

This clonotype showed up many times. The chain couples TRBV27 to TRBJ1-1; possible D gene TRBD1, 5 bases. The CDR3 sequence is 15 residues long. Germline lookup yields CDR1 MNHEY and CDR2 SMNVEV (reference sequence). The germline V and J ends were trimmed by 3 bases and 5 bases, with 16 bases remaining between them. CDR3: CASSLVGGAKTEAFF. The CDR3 nucleotides are TGTGCCAGCAGTTTGGTGGGAGGGGCCAAGACTGAAGCTTTCTTT.

This clonotype was seen many times. The chain has TRBV11-2 and TRBJ2-2, with 11 bases matching TRBD2. V gave up 5 bases and J gave up 0 bases; unmatched junction bases: 5. The germline V gene has CDR1 SGHAT and CDR2 FQNNGV. The CDR3 has 17 amino acids. This chain's CDR3 is CASSRTSGGANTGELFF. The CDR3 nucleotides are TGTGCCAGCAGCCGAACTAGCGGGGGTGCGAACACCGGGGAGCTGTTTTTT. Combining the CDR3 with reference TRBV11-2 and TRBJ2-2 gives the whole variable domain EAGVAQSPRYKIIEKRQSVAFWCNPISGHATLYWYQQILGQGPKLLIQFQNNGVVDDSQLPKDRFSAERLKGVDSTLKIQPAKLEDSAVYLCASSRTSGGANTGELFFGEGSRLTVL.

This clonotype was recorded many times. The chain is built from TRBV9 and TRBJ2-7, with D possibly matching TRBD2 (7 bases). The CDR3 is 15 amino acids. Germline V lookup: CDR1 SGDLS, CDR2 YYNGEE. The germline V and J ends were trimmed by 4 bases and 2 bases, with 16 bases remaining between them. In DNA form, the CDR3 reads TGTGCCAGCAGCCTAGGTGTCGGGGGGCCCTACGAGCAGTACTTC. Encoded protein: CASSLGVGGPYEQYF.

There are many counts of this clonotype. The chain carries TRBV11-2 and TRBJ2-7; no reliable D call. Germline V gene data show CDR1 as SGHAT and CDR2 as FQNNGV. This CDR3 has 17 residues. With 2 bases removed from V and 3 bases from J, the gap between germline ends came to 20 bases. The CDR3 protein is CASSLPLGSLRFYEQYF. The CDR3 DNA follows: TGTGCCAGCAGCTTACCCCTAGGTTCGTTGAGATTCTACGAGCAGTACTTC.

This clonotype has at least ten counts. The CDR3 DNA sequence: TGTGCCTGGAGTGCAGGCCTACGGAACTATGGCTACACCTTC. Its protein product is CAWSAGLRNYGYTF. V gene TRBV30 combines with J gene TRBJ1-2; D remains ambiguous. The V gene lost 1 base and the J gene lost 2 bases, with 11 bases spanning the gap. The CDR3 has 14 residues. In germline, CDR1 is GTSNPN, CDR2 SVGIG (reference sequence).

Many counts were recorded for this clonotype. The J gene is TRBJ2-3, the V gene TRBV6-1, with a weak D call TRBD2 (5 bases). Germline loops: CDR1 MNHNS, CDR2 SASEGT. The CDR3 length is 14 residues. Trimming removed 7 bases at V and 2 bases at J, with 13 bases between. This CDR3 is CASIQRIYTDTQYF. The CDR3 DNA is TGTGCCAGCATACAGCGGATCTACACAGATACGCAGTATTTT.

Note on this clonotype: This sequence may be a read error, since a much larger clone differs from it by one base. The V call is TRBV20-1, the J call TRBJ2-3, with no clear D. Per germline, CDR1 DFQATT and CDR2 SNEGSKA (reference sequence). Between the trimmed V and J ends, which lost 3 bases and 10 bases, there was a span of 14 bases. CDR3 length: 12 amino acids. The CDR3 nucleotides read TGCAGTGCTAGTGACCCGTCTGATGCGCAGTATTTT. Its translation: CSASDPSDAQYF.

This clonotype has at least ten counts. This chain links TRBV20-1 with TRBJ2-5; the D gene is possibly TRBD2 (5 bases). Germline values: CDR1 DFQATT, CDR2 SNEGSKA (reference sequence). V was shortened by 6 bases and J by 0 bases, with 8 bases between the two germline ends. CDR3 size: 12 residues. Here the CDR3 reads CSAGLYQETQYF. The CDR3 nucleotides read TGCAGTGCCGGACTCTACCAAGAGACCCAGTACTTC.

The chain couples TRBV2 to TRBJ2-3; D is perhaps TRBD1 or TRBD2 (5 bases each). V lost 6 bases and J lost 5, with 15 bases in between. The CDR3 runs to 14 residues. Germline-derived CDR1 and CDR2 are SNHLY and FYNNEI. The CDR3 nucleotides read TGTGCCAGCAGAGCCGGGACCTCCAAAGATACGCAGTATTTT. This translates into CASRAGTSKDTQYF.

The chain uses TRBV4-1 and TRBJ2-5; 8 nucleotides agree with TRBD2. Germline V gene sequence: CDR1 MGHRA, CDR2 YSYEKL. The CDR3 is 16 amino acids. V trimming: 2 bases; J trimming: 2 bases; junction bases outside the gene matches: 7. CDR3 sequence reads: CASSQSASSGQETQYF. The CDR3, as DNA: TGCGCCAGCAGCCAATCAGCTTCTAGCGGGCAAGAGACCCAGTACTTC.

With respect to this clonotype: This could be a read error, since a much larger clone is one nucleotide away. The rearrangement joins TRBV7-9 to TRBJ1-2; D perhaps matches TRBD1 (5 bases). CDR1 is SEHNR, CDR2 FQNEAQ, per germline (reference sequence). This CDR3 region has 13 residues. The CDR3 reads CAGSFLSGSGYTF. CDR3 nucleotides: TGTGCCGGCAGCTTTTTGTCAGGGTCCGGCTACACCTTC.

This clonotype was observed a few times. The CDR3 nucleotides are TGCGCCAGCAGCCAAGAGCTATCCCGACCCAGCGCGGGCTATGGCTACACCTTC. This codes for CASSQELSRPSAGYGYTF. V is TRBV4-1 and J is TRBJ1-2; no clear D gene. This CDR3 has 18 amino acids. Deletions cut 0 bases from V and 4 bases from J, with 21 bases between. Germline V gene sequence: CDR1 MGHRA, CDR2 YSYEKL.

The rearrangement links TRBV5-1 to TRBJ2-2; 10 bases are a match to TRBD1. Germline V lookup: CDR1 SGHRS, CDR2 YFSETQ. The CDR3 has 15 residues. J was trimmed by 7 bases and V by 5 bases; bases with no gene match: 8. The CDR3 reads CASSRDRGRDGELFF. In nucleotides, the CDR3 is TGCGCCAGCAGTCGTGACAGGGGGCGCGACGGGGAGCTGTTTTTT. Variable domain in full (rest from reference TRBV5-1 and TRBJ2-2): KAGVTQTPRYLIKTRGQQVTLSCSPISGHRSVSWYQQTPGQGLQFLFEYFSETQRNKGNFPGRFSGRQFSNSRSEMNVSTLELGDSALYLCASSRDRGRDGELFFGEGSRLTVL.

This clonotype was counted a few times. The chain uses TRBV11-2 and TRBJ1-4, with 7 bases matching TRBD1. Germline trimming cut 4 bases from V and 0 bases from J; bases unmatched to any gene: 2. Germline CDR1 and CDR2: SGHAT and FQNNGV. The CDR3 consists of 15 residues. The CDR3 spells CASSSRGSTNEKLFF. The CDR3, as DNA: TGTGCCAGCAGCTCCAGGGGGTCAACTAATGAAAAACTGTTTTTT.

This clonotype is a singleton in its sample. The chain has TRBV11-2 and TRBJ2-3; 13 bases map to TRBD2. This CDR3 contains 17 residues. Germline values: CDR1 SGHAT, CDR2 FQNNGV. With V trimmed by 6 bases and J by 6 bases, 12 bases remained unmatched. CDR3 DNA: TGTGCCAGCAGTCGGGACCGAGGACTAGCGGGGGTCGATACGCAGTATTTT. Its translation: CASSRDRGLAGVDTQYF.

In this sample, this clonotype turned up many times. The CDR3 DNA is TGCAGCTGCCGGGACGGATCCTACGAGCAGTACTTC. Translating gives CSCRDGSYEQYF. The chain has TRBV29-1 and TRBJ2-7; possibly TRBD1 or TRBD2 for D (5 bases each). This CDR3 has 12 amino acids. V was cut by 8 bases and J by 1 base, with 12 bases left in between. The germline CDR1 and CDR2 sequences are SQVTM and ANQGSEA.

This clonotype was counted only a few times. An end of the junction does not agree with germline; a read error may underlie this. CDR3 sequence (DNA): TGTGCCAGCAGTCGCGGAGGGGGCATCTACGAGCAGTGCTTC. This gives the protein CASSRGGGIYEQCF. The chain joins TRBV28 to TRBJ2-7; D possibly corresponds to TRBD1 (7 bases). The germline V gene encodes CDR1 MDHEN and CDR2 SYDVKM. The CDR3 spans 14 residues. Full variable domain (outside the CDR3, taken from reference TRBV28 and TRBJ2-7): DVKVTQSSRYLVKRTGEKVFLECVQDMDHENMFWYRQDPGLGLRLIYFSYDVKMKEKGDIPEGYSVSREKKERFSLILESASTNQTSMYLCASSRGGGIYEQCFGPGTRLTVT.